This TCR beta chain was retrieved from a study of blood T cell repertoires in COVID-19. Study background: Samples came from the United States, Italy and Spain, spanning acute and convalescent COVID-19. T cells, B-cell-depleted T cells, or PBMCs provided the cDNA or gDNA that served as material.

Original processing methods: Amplification of reference gene primers provided the estimated nucleated cell counts. Measured with immunoSEQ multiplex PCR; TCRdb has only the in-frame clones, and not every one. Clone size and the V and J calls come from that table; the DNA yielded D and trimming. The top ten clones hold under 3.5% of a sample with fewer than 250,000 clones, around 82% of them seen once. V lost 2 bases and J lost 10; bases outside the gene matches: 3. From germline, CDR1 is MNHNY and CDR2 SVGAGI (reference sequence). The CDR3 has 13 amino acids. V is TRBV6-6 and J is TRBJ2-3; 10 bases are a match to TRBD2. Sequencing was carried out using peripheral blood. The sequence came from a man aged 50 or older with active or convalescent COVID-19. CDR3 nucleotides: TGTGCCAGCAGTTACCAGCGGGAGGGGGCGCAGTATTTT. Protein: CASSYQREGAQYF.